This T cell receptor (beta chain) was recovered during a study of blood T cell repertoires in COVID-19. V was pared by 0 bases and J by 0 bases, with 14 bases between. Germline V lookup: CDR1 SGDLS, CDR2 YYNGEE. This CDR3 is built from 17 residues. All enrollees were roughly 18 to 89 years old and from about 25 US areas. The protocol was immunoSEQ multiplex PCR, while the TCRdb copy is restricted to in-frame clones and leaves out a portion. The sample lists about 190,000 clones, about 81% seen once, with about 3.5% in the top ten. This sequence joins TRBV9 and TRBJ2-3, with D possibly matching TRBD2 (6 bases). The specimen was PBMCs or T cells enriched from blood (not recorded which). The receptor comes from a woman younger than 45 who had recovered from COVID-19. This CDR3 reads CASSVVSGELSTDTQYF. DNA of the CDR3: TGTGCCAGCAGCGTAGTTTCGGGAGAACTCAGCACAGATACGCAGTATTTT. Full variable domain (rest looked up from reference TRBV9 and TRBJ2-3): DSGVTQTPKHLITATGQRVTLRCSPRSGDLSVYWYQQSLDQGLQFLIQYYNGEERAKGNILERFSAQQFPDLHSELNLSSLELGDSALYFCASSVVSGELSTDTQYFGPGTRLTVL.